Listed below are T cell receptor beta chains from one sample, sequenced in a study of cytomegalovirus exposure and HLA in healthy donors. Sequencing was performed with immunoSEQ multiplex PCR; in TCRdb, only in-frame clones are kept and a portion is missing. The data hold fewer than 200,000 clones, with 80% to 85% observed a single time. The specimen was PBMCs. All receptors derive from a man aged 45-65 years in good health and CMV-seronegative. The CDR3 runs from the conserved cysteine through the conserved F or W. Fields, in order: D gene, V gene, J gene, clone size, CDR3 DNA, CDR3 protein. D genes are given only for firm matches. Expanded clones are given a class, and other clones once, few, many or no size at all.

TRBD2,TRBV7-8,TRBJ2-7,-,TGTGCCAGCAGCTCCCGGGGGACTAGCGGGAACTACGAGCAGTACTTC,CASSSRGTSGNYEQYF
-,TRBV5-1,TRBJ1-4,-,TGCGCCAGCAGCGACAGGTTGCGGGAAAAACTGTTTTTT,CASSDRLREKLFF
TRBD1,TRBV7-2,TRBJ2-3,-,TGTGCCAGCAGCTCTATGAGGGGGCCAGATACGCAGTATTTT,CASSSMRGPDTQYF
TRBD2,TRBV12-5,TRBJ2-1,-,TGTGCTAGTGCGCTAGCGGGAGGCCACAATGAGCAGTTCTTC,CASALAGGHNEQFF
TRBD2,TRBV4-2,TRBJ2-1,-,TGTGCCAGCAGCCAAGATGGAGCCGGGACTAGCGAGTACAATGAGCAGTTCTTC,CASSQDGAGTSEYNEQFF
TRBD1,TRBV18,TRBJ2-2,-,TGTGCCAGCTCTCCCGGGACAGAGAACACCGGGGAGCTGTTTTTT,CASSPGTENTGELFF
TRBD1,TRBV18,TRBJ1-4,-,TGTGCCAGCTCACCAAGGGGGCGGGAAGCTAATGAAAAACTGTTTTTT,CASSPRGREANEKLFF
-,TRBV6-6,TRBJ2-1,-,TGTGCCAGCAGTTATCTAGGTGGGGAGCAGTTCTTC,CASSYLGGEQFF
TRBD1,TRBV5-1,TRBJ1-2,-,TGCGCCAGCAGCTTCCAGACAGGGCCAACCGCCTACACCTTC,CASSFQTGPTAYTF
TRBD2,TRBV5-4,TRBJ2-3,once,TGTGCCAGCAGCCAACTAGCGCAGGTGGATACGCAGTATTTT,CASSQLAQVDTQYF
TRBD2,TRBV30,TRBJ2-3,-,TGTGCCTGGACCCTTACCCGGACTAGCGGGGGGTATTCGGATACGCAGTATTTT,CAWTLTRTSGGYSDTQYF
-,TRBV7-9,TRBJ2-7,-,TGTGCCAGCAGCAAGGTCGGGGTAGGTGGCTCCTACGAGCAGTACTTC,CASSKVGVGGSYEQYF
TRBD1,TRBV6-6,TRBJ2-7,-,TGTGCCAGCAGACAGACAGTGGGACAGGGGGCTTACGAGCAGTACTTC,CASRQTVGQGAYEQYF
-,TRBV6-4,TRBJ1-2,-,TGTGCCAGCGCTCCGCAGGGGCAGCCGCGATTTAACTATGGCTACACCTTC,CASAPQGQPRFNYGYTF
-,TRBV6-6,TRBJ2-2,-,TGTGCCACCCATGGAGGGGGGGGCGAGAACGGGGAGCTGTTTTTT,CATHGGGGENGELFF
TRBD1,TRBV18,TRBJ1-4,-,TGTGCCAGCTCACCGGGACAGGGGAGTGAAAAACTGTTTTTT,CASSPGQGSEKLFF
-,TRBV30,TRBJ2-7,-,TGTGCCTGGAGTGTGGCCAGGGGTTACGAGCAGTACTTC,CAWSVARGYEQYF
-,TRBV15,TRBJ2-1,-,TGTGCCACCAGCAGAGACAGATTTCCCTACAATGAGCAGTTCTTC,CATSRDRFPYNEQFF
-,TRBV9,TRBJ2-7,-,TGTGCCAGCAGCGTAGAAACAGCGGGCTGGTACGAGCAGTACTTC,CASSVETAGWYEQYF
TRBD1,TRBV10-3,TRBJ1-5,-,TGTGCCATCAGTGAAGGGACAGAGATTAATCAGCCCCAGCATTTT,CAISEGTEINQPQHF
TRBD1,TRBV5-1,TRBJ2-1,-,TGCGCCAGCAGCTTAGGGACAGGGGACAATGAGCAGTTCTTC,CASSLGTGDNEQFF
-,TRBV5-6,TRBJ2-7,-,TGTGCCAGCAGCAAAAAAAACCGGGAGCCTTACGAGCAGTACTTC,CASSKKNREPYEQYF